What follows describes a single TCR beta chain. Authors' methods: By means of reference gene primer amplification, nucleated cell counts were estimated. Using immunoSEQ multiplex PCR, the repertoire was profiled, and TCRdb retains in-frame clones only, with some absent. V and J calls and clone size are those listed in that table; D and trimming were worked out from the DNA. The sample lists around 130,000 clones; around 83% were seen once. This entry is derived from a study of blood T cell repertoires in COVID-19. Study-wide background: Samples came from the United States, Italy and Spain, spanning acute and convalescent COVID-19. T cells, B-cell-depleted T cells, or PBMCs provided the cDNA or gDNA that served as material.

The CDR3 contains 14 residues. Trimming removed 4 bases at V and 3 bases at J, with 12 bases between. Germline V gives CDR1 SEHNR, CDR2 FQNEAQ (reference sequence). The receptor was derived from a human donor in a cohort sampled during active COVID-19. The gene calls are TRBV7-9 and TRBJ2-5, with a tentative D call TRBD1 (6 bases). Input material: peripheral blood. Written as DNA, the CDR3 is TGTGCCAGCAGCTACCGGGACACAAAAGAGACCCAGTACTTC. Its protein is CASSYRDTKETQYF.